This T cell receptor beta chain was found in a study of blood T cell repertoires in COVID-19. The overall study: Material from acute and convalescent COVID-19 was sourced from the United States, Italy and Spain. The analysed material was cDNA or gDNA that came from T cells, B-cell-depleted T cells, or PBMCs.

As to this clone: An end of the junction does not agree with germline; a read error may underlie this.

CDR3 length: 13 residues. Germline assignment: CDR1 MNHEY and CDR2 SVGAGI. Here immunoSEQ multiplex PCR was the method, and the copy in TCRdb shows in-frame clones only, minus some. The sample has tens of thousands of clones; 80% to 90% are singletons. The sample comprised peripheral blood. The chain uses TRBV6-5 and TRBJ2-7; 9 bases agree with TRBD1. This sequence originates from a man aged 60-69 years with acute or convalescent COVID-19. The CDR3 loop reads CASSYLDRGKEAF. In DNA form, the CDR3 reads TGTGCCAGCAGTTACCTGGACAGGGGAAAGGAGGCCTTC.